This T cell receptor (beta chain) was identified in a study of early T cells in non-severe SARS-CoV-2 infection. This clonotype was observed at least ten times. Individual cDNA molecules were tagged with unique molecular identifiers. TCRdb re-called the 5' RACE reads with MiXCR, one entry per CDR3 protein. Among about 28,000 distinct CDR3 sequences, around 5.2% were seen once, and the ten largest hold over 2.5%. Looked up from germline, CDR1 is MGHDK and CDR2 is SYGVNS. This CDR3 comprises 14 residues. V was pared by 1 base and J by 4 bases, with 10 bases between. The source material was whole blood. V is TRBV25-1 and J is TRBJ1-1, with a tentative D call TRBD1 (5 bases). The TCR comes from an adult who was a healthcare worker with PCR-confirmed SARS-CoV-2 infection or an uninfected control (not recorded which). Here the CDR3 reads CASSEFRGRTEAFF. DNA for the CDR3: TGTGCCAGCAGTGAATTTAGGGGACGCACTGAAGCTTTCTTT.